Below are 10 T cell receptor beta chains sequenced from a single sample in a study of T-cell memory formation after mild COVID-19. One entry per CDR3 protein results from TCRdb running MiXCR on the 5' RACE reads. The profile shows about 470,000 distinct CDR3 sequences, around 27% of them singletons. Sequenced material: PBMCs or a T cell subset sorted from them (not recorded which). These receptors came from an adult woman who had mild COVID-19 (a few samples of this study predate the infection). Cell type and time point are not known.

The chain links TRBV24-1 to TRBJ2-1, with 9 bases aligning to TRBD1. The CDR3 covers 15 residues. The junction had 4 bases not matched to a gene; V was cut back by 4 bases and J by 4 bases. Per the germline V gene, CDR1 is KGHDR and CDR2 is SFDVKD. CDR3 in amino acids: CATSEPDRGYNEQFF. The CDR3 DNA follows: TGTGCCACCAGTGAACCGGACAGGGGTTACAATGAGCAGTTCTTC.

The chain uses TRBV12-3 or TRBV12-4 and TRBJ2-3; 11 bases line up with TRBD2. The CDR3 is 15 amino acids. J gave up 7 bases and V 5 bases, and 8 bases lay outside the gene matches. DNA for the CDR3: TGTGCCAGCAGTCCAATAGCGGGGGGGGAAAATACGCAGTATTTT. Its protein product is CASSPIAGGENTQYF.

This clonotype has a handful of counts. The chain combines TRBV5-6 with TRBJ2-1; tentatively, D is TRBD2 (5 bases). In germline, CDR1 is SGHDT, CDR2 YYEEEE. The CDR3 runs to 14 residues. Between the trimmed V and J ends, which lost 0 bases and 9 bases, there was a span of 13 bases. Here the CDR3 reads CASSLVGSKGEQFF. In nucleotides, the CDR3 is TGTGCCAGCAGCTTGGTTGGGAGTAAGGGTGAGCAGTTCTTC.

This clonotype was found a few times. The V call is TRBV6-5, the J call TRBJ2-1; the match to TRBD2 covers 12 bases. Trimming removed 4 bases from V and 2 bases from J; junction bases left unmatched: 3. Per germline, CDR1 MNHEY and CDR2 SVGAGI. The CDR3 consists of 16 residues. The CDR3 spells CASSSSGGAAYNEQFF. In DNA form, the CDR3 reads TGTGCCAGCAGTTCTAGCGGGGGGGCGGCCTACAATGAGCAGTTCTTC.

This clonotype was observed a handful of times. The genes are TRBV12-3 or TRBV12-4 and TRBJ2-7; tentatively, D is TRBD1 (6 bases). There are 14 residues in the CDR3. Trimming stripped 6 bases from V and 5 bases from J, with 17 bases between. CDR3 DNA sequence: TGTGCCAGCAGCCTTCCGGGACAATCCCACGAGCAGTACTTC. Translation gives CASSLPGQSHEQYF.

The chain links TRBV24-1 to TRBJ2-7, with unresolved D. Germline lookup yields CDR1 KGHDR and CDR2 SFDVKD. CDR3 size: 14 residues. The V gene lost 4 bases and the J gene lost 3 bases, with 12 bases spanning the gap. The CDR3 loop reads CATSDPGLGYEQYF. The CDR3 DNA follows: TGTGCCACCAGTGACCCGGGCCTCGGCTACGAGCAGTACTTC.

As DNA, the CDR3 is TGTGCCAGCTCTCGGACTAGCGGGAGGTATGCCAAAAACATTCAGTACTTC. It yields the protein CASSRTSGRYAKNIQYF. The chain carries TRBV9 and TRBJ2-4, with 14 bases identical to TRBD2. CDR3 size: 17 residues. CDR1 and CDR2 from the germline V gene are SGDLS and YYNGEE. After removal of 7 bases from V and 1 base from J, the junction contained 7 bases not matched to a gene. Full variable domain (rest looked up from reference TRBV9 and TRBJ2-4): DSGVTQTPKHLITATGQRVTLRCSPRSGDLSVYWYQQSLDQGLQFLIQYYNGEERAKGNILERFSAQQFPDLHSELNLSSLELGDSALYFCASSRTSGRYAKNIQYFGAGTRLSVL.

In this sample, this clonotype turned up many times. This rearrangement joins TRBV9 to TRBJ1-2; TRBD1 agrees at 9 bases. With V trimmed by 2 bases and J by 4 bases, 6 bases remained unmatched. This CDR3 is 15 amino acids long. Germline CDR1 is SGDLS and CDR2 is YYNGEE. CDR3 bases: TGTGCCAGCAGCGTCATGGACAGGGGCCCCTATGGCTACACCTTC. It yields the protein CASSVMDRGPYGYTF.

The chain employs TRBV5-1 and TRBJ2-1; TRBD1 matches 8 bases. Looked up from germline, CDR1 is SGHRS and CDR2 is YFSETQ. V shed 4 bases and J 3 bases; nucleotides not matched to a gene: 3. The CDR3 covers 14 residues. CDR3 region: CASSLDRDYNEQFF. The CDR3 nucleotides are TGCGCCAGCAGCCTGGACAGGGACTACAATGAGCAGTTCTTC. The variable domain in full, with the rest retrieved from reference TRBV5-1 and TRBJ2-1, is KAGVTQTPRYLIKTRGQQVTLSCSPISGHRSVSWYQQTPGQGLQFLFEYFSETQRNKGNFPGRFSGRQFSNSRSEMNVSTLELGDSALYLCASSLDRDYNEQFFGPGTRLTVL.

The CDR3 is CATSLPPGLAGNEQYF. The CDR3 bases are TGTGCCACCAGCCTTCCTCCGGGACTAGCGGGAAACGAGCAGTACTTC. This chain uses TRBV15 with TRBJ2-7; 13 nucleotides agree with TRBD2. The CDR3 has 16 amino acids. The germline gives CDR1 LNHNV, CDR2 YYDKDF (reference sequence). V dropped 5 bases and J dropped 5; count of bases not matched to a gene: 9.